This TCR beta chain derives from a study of blood T cell repertoires in COVID-19. This CDR3 comprises 14 residues. Germline CDR1 and CDR2: LNHDA and SQIVND (reference sequence). V was shortened by 6 bases and J by 6 bases, with 17 bases between the two germline ends. Participants came from around 25 US areas, aged roughly 18 to 95 years. Participants' reported clinical history set cohort assignment. Sequencing was performed with immunoSEQ multiplex PCR; in TCRdb, only in-frame clones are kept and a portion is missing. The sample lists 200,000 to 300,000 clones, 70% to 90% occurring once. This sequence joins TRBV19 and TRBJ1-1; maybe TRBD1 (5 bases). The TCR originated in a woman aged 40-49 years with acute COVID-19. Sequences were obtained from PBMCs or T cells enriched from blood (not recorded which). The CDR3 DNA reads TGTGCCAGTAGCCCAAAAGGGGTCCTCCCTGAAGCTTTCTTT. This gives the protein CASSPKGVLPEAFF.